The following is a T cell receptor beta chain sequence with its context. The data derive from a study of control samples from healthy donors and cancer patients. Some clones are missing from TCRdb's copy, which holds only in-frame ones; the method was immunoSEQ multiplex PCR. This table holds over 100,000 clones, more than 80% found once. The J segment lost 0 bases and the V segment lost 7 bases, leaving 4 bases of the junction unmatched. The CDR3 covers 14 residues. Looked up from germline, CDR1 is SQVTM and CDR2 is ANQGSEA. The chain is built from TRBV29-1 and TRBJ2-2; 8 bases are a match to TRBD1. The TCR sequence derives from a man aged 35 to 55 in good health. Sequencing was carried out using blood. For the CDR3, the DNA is TGCAGCGGACGGACAGGGACGAACACCGGGGAGCTGTTTTTT. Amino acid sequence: CSGRTGTNTGELFF.